Following are 12 T cell receptor beta chains from one sample sequenced in a study of blood T cell repertoires in COVID-19. The method was immunoSEQ multiplex PCR; TCRdb's version includes in-frame clones alone and lacks a portion of them. The table lists some 490,000 clones, 80% to 90% of them singletons. Sequences were obtained from PBMCs or T cells enriched from blood (not recorded which). These receptors all come from a woman aged 55-75 years who had recovered from COVID-19.

The CDR3 nucleotides are TGTGCCAGCAGTTGGAGGGTACGGGAAAAACTGTTTTTT. This sequence encodes CASSWRVREKLFF. The V and J genes are TRBV27 and TRBJ1-4; no firm D call. Looked up from germline, CDR1 is MNHEY and CDR2 is SMNVEV (reference sequence). The V end lost 4 bases, the J end lost 8 bases, and 11 bases lay between the germline ends. The CDR3 is 13 amino acids.

The rearrangement links TRBV2 to TRBJ2-6; TRBD1 is a possible D gene (6 bases). The germline gives CDR1 SNHLY, CDR2 FYNNEI. The germline V and J ends were trimmed by 7 bases and 3 bases, with 31 bases remaining between them. The CDR3 consists of 21 residues. CDR3 sequence (DNA): TGTGCCAGCATGACTGATTCCAAACCGGGACATTCAAATGGTGGGGCCAACGTCCTGACTTTC. It is translated as CASMTDSKPGHSNGGANVLTF.

The chain has TRBV5-1 and TRBJ2-3; 10 bases match TRBD1. Germline trimming cut 2 bases from V and 6 bases from J; bases unmatched to any gene: 6. The germline CDR1 and CDR2 sequences are SGHRS and YFSETQ. CDR3 size: 15 residues. CDR3 nucleotides: TGCGCCAGCAGCTTCCGGGACAGGGGAGGGGATACGCAGTATTTT. Its protein is CASSFRDRGGDTQYF.

The chain has TRBV7-7 and TRBJ2-5, with a tentative D call TRBD2 (6 bases). The CDR3 is made up of 15 amino acids. The germline V gene encodes CDR1 SSHAT and CDR2 FNYEAQ (reference sequence). Trimming removed 4 bases at V and 2 bases at J, with 14 bases between. As DNA, the CDR3 is TGTGCCAGCAGCTCCTCCATAGCGGCGCAAGAGACCCAGTACTTC. Protein: CASSSSIAAQETQYF. The entire variable domain, with the rest obtained from reference TRBV7-7 and TRBJ2-5, is as follows: GAGVSQSPRYKVTKRGQDVTLRCDPISSHATLYWYQQALGQGPEFLTYFNYEAQPDKSGLPSDRFSAERPEGSISTLTIQRTEQRDSAMYRCASSSSIAAQETQYFGPGTRLLVL.

The gene calls are TRBV7-2 and TRBJ2-7, with 7 bases that match TRBD1. CDR1 and CDR2 (germline): SGHTA, FQGNSA. The CDR3 consists of 14 residues. The junction had 3 bases not matched to a gene; V was cut back by 1 base and J by 3 bases. The DNA of the CDR3 is TGTGCCAGCAGCTTAGAGGGGGCCTACTACGAGCAGTACGTC. It yields the protein CASSLEGAYYEQYV.

The chain employs TRBV4-1 and TRBJ2-1, with D unresolved. Germline assignment: CDR1 MGHRA and CDR2 YSYEKL. Trimming left V 1 base short and J 5 bases short, with 15 bases between. The CDR3 loop spans 16 amino acids. As DNA, the CDR3 is TGCGCCAGCAGCCAAGCCCCTGGGCAGGTTAACAATGAGCAGTTCTTC. It yields the protein CASSQAPGQVNNEQFF.

The chain employs TRBV7-8 and TRBJ2-7, with a possible D match to TRBD1 (6 bases). Trimming pared 2 bases from V and 0 bases from J, leaving 17 bases between. Germline V lookup: CDR1 SGHVS, CDR2 FQNEAQ. The CDR3 extends over 17 amino acids. The DNA of the CDR3 is TGTGCCAGCAGCTTAACGGGTCGGCAGGGGAGCTCCTACGAGCAGTACTTC. It is translated as CASSLTGRQGSSYEQYF.

J is TRBJ1-1 and V is TRBV11-2; no definite D call. V gave up 1 base and J gave up 10 bases, with 13 bases separating them. The germline V gene encodes CDR1 SGHAT and CDR2 FQNNGV. There are 13 residues in the CDR3. The CDR3 nucleotides are TGTGCCAGCAGCTTAGTAGTGGAGCGAAGAGCTTTCTTT. Protein sequence: CASSLVVERRAFF.

The chain carries TRBV28 and TRBJ1-2; 7 bases align to TRBD1. This CDR3 has 13 residues. Trimming took 6 bases from V and 4 from J; bases not matched to a gene: 5. Germline V lookup: CDR1 MDHEN, CDR2 SYDVKM. The CDR3 loop reads CASSGTVPYGYTF. In DNA, the CDR3 is TGTGCCAGCAGCGGGACAGTCCCCTATGGCTACACCTTC.

The chain employs TRBV27 and TRBJ1-2; 7 bases are shared with TRBD1. The germline V gene has CDR1 MNHEY and CDR2 SMNVEV (reference sequence). The CDR3 is 15 amino acids. Losses at the gene ends were 3 bases for V and 2 bases for J; bases not matched to a gene: 6. The CDR3 loop reads CASSFGDRVNYGYTF. CDR3 DNA sequence: TGTGCCAGCAGTTTTGGAGACAGGGTCAACTATGGCTACACCTTC.

J is TRBJ2-7 and V is TRBV2; D call uncertain. The CDR3 has 11 residues. Germline V lookup: CDR1 SNHLY, CDR2 FYNNEI. The V gene lost 7 bases and the J gene lost 3 bases, with 7 bases spanning the gap. The CDR3 DNA reads as TGTGCCAGCAAGAGGTACTACGAGCAGTACTTC. Its translation: CASKRYYEQYF.

The chain uses TRBV6-5 and TRBJ1-1, with D maybe TRBD1 (5 bases). The V gene lost 0 bases and the J gene lost 1 base, with 6 bases spanning the gap. CDR3 length: 14 residues. Germline V CDR1 and CDR2: MNHEY, SVGAGI. CDR3 in DNA: TGTGCCAGCAGTTACTCGACAGCGAACACTGAAGCTTTCTTT. Encoded protein: CASSYSTANTEAFF.